This T cell receptor (beta chain) was recovered during a study of identical twins (dated by TCRdb to between 2015 and 2016). Study-wide context: The study deep-sequenced TCR alpha and beta repertoires from monozygotic twins, unrelated adults of various ages and cord blood to test whether fetal clonotypes persist. To rule out contamination, replicate twin experiments were performed at different times with different library preparation protocols. Study-wide findings and limitations: Fewer insertions were carried by abundant cord blood beta clonotypes; a weaker similar trend was observed in young adult naive repertoires, while no such trend was observed in memory repertoires. A weaker excess of twin sharing was found in beta out-of-frame sequences because the signal-to-noise ratio was lowered by fewer shared sequences. Recombination models systematically underestimated out-of-frame TCR alpha sharing in monozygotic twins but agreed with sharing between unrelated individuals. Because the same donors could not be followed over many years, the conclusions depended on cross-sectional statistical analysis. Invariant T cells such as MAIT and iNKT could partly confound zero-insertion analyses, although diverse VJ usage argued against such confounding for most clonotypes. Out-of-frame TCR alpha sequences shared between twins showed an excess of low generation-probability sequences compared with coincidental sharing between unrelated individuals.

V is shortened by 1 base, J by 5 bases, and the region joining them spans 17 bases. Spanning cysteine to phenylalanine, the CDR3 consists of 16 amino acids. CDR3 DNA is the only sequence kept; it has 48 bases, read in frame from the first base. CDR1 and CDR2, per the germline V gene, are MGHRA and YSYEKL. Library method: 5' RACE. Instrument on record: Illumina HiSeq 2000. A universal primer binding site was added through template switching, and the final cDNA carried a unique molecular identifier so that TCR cDNA molecules could be counted accurately. Specific primers in the conserved constant-segment region were used to synthesize first-strand cDNA for TCR alpha and beta chains. To control for contamination, every cDNA library was double barcoded, receiving both a SMART-Mk sample barcode and Illumina barcodes. TruSeq adapter sequences and Illumina sample barcodes were added in two successive PCR steps. The Illumina HiSeq platform was used with custom primers to sequence TCR alpha and beta cDNA libraries. Concerning the study's data processing: MiGEC was used to process raw reads and extract unique molecular identifiers, and MiXCR was used to find CDR3 positions. Recombination models were inferred per individual with the repgenHMM and IGoR tools using an EM algorithm. The tcR package in R was used for shared clonotype analysis, with sharing normalized by the product of cloneset sizes. To study raw recombination without the effects of thymic and clonal selection, out-of-frame nonproductive sequences were analyzed. TCRdb handled the public reads itself, with Q25 trimming in fastp and clone calling in MiXCR, and kept productive beta chains. Rows merge per CDR3 protein into single entries with the most common DNA and genes. TCRdb's processing, not the authors' own work, is the source of the V and J calls. Across this sample there are roughly 250,000 distinct CDR3 sequences, with 6% to 8.5% seen only once. The top ten constitute under 6% of the sample.

Only healthy Caucasian donors were included. Three pairs of female monozygotic twins, all aged roughly 18 to 29 years, made up the twin cohort. CD4+ and CD8+ T cell populations were isolated with positive isolation kits from Invitrogen. Points on this clonotype: What antigen it recognizes has not been identified. No clone much larger than this one lies a single base away; base qualities are absent.

Another study also made use of these data, one on yellow fever vaccine responses in identical twins. As that second study puts it: The T cell response to vaccination in identical twins was reported by the authors to appear partly convergent and partly personalized. In identical twins, the study followed T cell clones that responded to the vaccine with precision.

The sequence came from a woman aged 18-29 years in good health. The chain is made from TRBV4-1 and TRBJ1-1, with the D gene uncertain. Sample: CD8+ T cells sorted from blood. The CDR3 is CASSQGWVADRTEAFF. The DNA sequence is TGCGCCAGCAGCCAAGGGTGGGTGGCTGATAGGACTGAAGCTTTCTTT.